Presented here are 15 T cell receptor beta chains from one specimen sequenced in a study of vaccination effects on CD4 cells after COVID-19. ViraFEST assay sequencing came after antigen-specific CD4+ T cells were expanded with viral peptide pools. With approximately 9 days of culture completed, CD4+ T cells were isolated. Of the BNT162b2 and mRNA-1273 vaccines, participants received two doses of one or the other. Here immunoSEQ multiplex PCR was the method, and the copy in TCRdb shows in-frame clones only, minus some. This sample has about 31,000 clones; around three fifths occur once, and the top ten carry approximately 8.7%. For these receptors, no antigen is known. This sample comprised CD4+ T cells from PBMCs cultured with SARS-CoV-2 spike peptides, obtained after COVID-19 vaccination. These receptors were collected from a human donor who received a COVID-19 vaccine.

The chain employs TRBV24-1 and TRBJ2-6; D unclear. Germline CDR1 and CDR2: KGHDR and SFDVKD. V was shortened by 10 bases and J by 0 bases, with 6 bases between the two germline ends. The CDR3 length is 13 residues. This CDR3 reads CATGVSGANVLTF. As DNA, the CDR3 is TGTGCCACTGGAGTCTCTGGGGCCAACGTCCTGACTTTC.

The chain links TRBV6-6 to TRBJ1-3; no firm D call. Between the trimmed V and J ends, which lost 6 bases and 0 bases, there was a span of 9 bases. CDR3 length: 14 residues. Per the germline V gene, CDR1 is MNHNY and CDR2 is SVGAGI (reference sequence). The CDR3 region has the DNA TGTGCCAGCAGCATAGTCAGCTCTGGAAACACCATATATTTT. It codes for CASSIVSSGNTIYF.

The V and J genes are TRBV5-4 and TRBJ2-1; 13 bases fit TRBD2. This CDR3 is 16 amino acids long. Germline V gene lookup returns CDR1 SGHNT and CDR2 YYREEE (reference sequence). Trimming at V came to 4 bases and at J to 10 bases, leaving 11 bases not matched to a gene. This CDR3 reads CASSLGGTSGAAEQFF. Written as DNA, the CDR3 is TGTGCCAGCAGCCTGGGCGGGACTAGCGGGGCAGCCGAGCAGTTCTTC.

This chain joins TRBV5-1 and TRBJ2-2; maybe TRBD2 (6 bases). The CDR3 is 14 amino acids. Germline V CDR1 and CDR2: SGHRS, YFSETQ. Trimming cost V 3 bases and J 4 bases, with 10 bases left between them. CDR3 residues: CASSSGGLTGELFF. As DNA, the CDR3 is TGCGCCAGCAGCTCCGGAGGGCTCACCGGGGAGCTGTTTTTT.

This chain connects TRBV2 to TRBJ2-3, with 11 bases matching TRBD2. Trimming took 5 bases from V and 6 from J; bases not matched to a gene: 7. The CDR3 sequence is 15 residues long. CDR1 SNHLY and CDR2 FYNNEI come from the germline V gene. The CDR3, as DNA: TGTGCCAGCAGTCCGGGACTAGCGGTACGGGATACGCAGTATTTT. Protein product: CASSPGLAVRDTQYF. The whole variable domain, filled in from reference TRBV2 and TRBJ2-3, reads EPEVTQTPSHQVTQMGQEVILRCVPISNHLYFYWYRQILGQKVEFLVSFYNNEISEKSEIFDDQFSVERPDGSNFTLKIRSTKLEDSAMYFCASSPGLAVRDTQYFGPGTRLTVL.

The chain combines TRBV27 with TRBJ1-6; no clear D gene. The CDR3 is made up of 12 amino acids. CDR1 and CDR2 (germline): MNHEY, SMNVEV (reference sequence). V was pared by 3 bases and J by 6 bases, with 3 bases between. The CDR3 is CASSFPNSPLHF. The CDR3 DNA follows: TGTGCCAGCAGTTTTCCTAATTCACCCCTCCACTTT.

V gene TRBV10-2 combines with J gene TRBJ2-7, with D unresolved. This CDR3 comprises 14 residues. Germline V gene lookup returns CDR1 WSHSY and CDR2 SAAADI. The V end was cut by 2 bases, the J end by 0 bases, with 8 bases between. The CDR3 DNA sequence: TGCGCCAGCAGTGAGAGGACGGACTCCTACGAGCAGTACTTC. Translation: CASSERTDSYEQYF.

V is TRBV4-1 and J is TRBJ1-2; the D is unclear. The V and J ends lost 0 bases and 4 bases respectively, with 18 bases between them. Germline CDR1 reads MGHRA; CDR2 reads YSYEKL. The CDR3 has 17 amino acids. DNA of the CDR3: TGCGCCAGCAGCCAAGATACCCCGGGCACCTCTATCTATGGCTACACCTTC. Translation: CASSQDTPGTSIYGYTF.

The chain combines TRBV4-1 with TRBJ2-1; 9 nucleotides line up with TRBD2. V lost 3 bases to trimming and J lost 8 bases; unmatched junction nucleotides: 20. CDR1 MGHRA and CDR2 YSYEKL come from the germline V gene. The CDR3 totals 19 residues. Here the CDR3 DNA reads TGCGCCAGCAGCCACCCAAGAAAACCTAGCGGGGCCCTTATCTATGAGCAGTTCTTC. Translated, it gives CASSHPRKPSGALIYEQFF.

V is TRBV10-3 and J is TRBJ1-1, with D maybe TRBD1 (5 bases). Trimming stripped 5 bases from V and 5 bases from J, with 12 bases between. Germline V CDR1 and CDR2: ENHRY, SYGVKD. The CDR3 is 13 residues long. CDR3 loop: CAISQGERTEAFF. CDR3 bases: TGTGCCATCAGTCAAGGGGAGAGGACTGAAGCTTTCTTT.

V gene TRBV5-1 combines with J gene TRBJ2-3; TRBD2 matches 10 bases. The CDR3 covers 15 residues. The V gene end was trimmed by 4 bases and the J gene end by 3 bases; junction bases not matched to a gene: 5. Germline assignment: CDR1 SGHRS and CDR2 YFSETQ. CDR3 nucleotides: TGCGCCAGCAGCCCGGAGCGGGGGGGGACAGATACGCAGTATTTT. Translated, it gives CASSPERGGTDTQYF.

This clone was observed a single time. The genes are TRBV7-9 and TRBJ2-1; the match to TRBD2 covers 12 bases. With 5 bases clipped from V and 0 bases from J, the junction kept 11 bases outside the gene matches. The CDR3 loop spans 19 amino acids. Looked up from germline, CDR1 is SEHNR and CDR2 is FQNEAQ (reference sequence). This CDR3 is CASSLTALAGGGSYNEQFF. The CDR3 region has the DNA TGTGCCAGCAGCCTCACCGCTCTAGCGGGAGGGGGCTCCTACAATGAGCAGTTCTTC.

The chain employs TRBV6-5 and TRBJ1-6; D not resolved. V shed 11 bases and J shed 0 bases, with 11 bases lying between them. The CDR3 is 14 residues long. Germline CDR1 MNHEY, CDR2 SVGAGI. CDR3 region: CAGALSSYNSPLHF. The CDR3, as DNA: TGTGCCGGAGCCCTAAGCTCCTATAATTCACCCCTCCACTTT.

The chain has TRBV3-1 (or the pseudogene TRBV3-2) and TRBJ1-2; D remains ambiguous. CDR1 and CDR2 from the germline V gene are LGHDT and YNNKEL (reference sequence). The CDR3 spans 16 residues. V was shortened by 0 bases and J by 1 base, with 12 bases between the two germline ends. For the CDR3, the DNA is TGTGCCAGCAGCCAAGATTGGAGTTCCAATAACTATGGCTACACCTTC. Translating gives CASSQDWSSNNYGYTF.

The chain combines TRBV20-1 with TRBJ2-2, with TRBD2 matching 14 bases. From germline, CDR1 is DFQATT and CDR2 SNEGSKA (reference sequence). This CDR3 is built from 16 residues. V lost 3 bases, J lost 5 bases, and 5 bases stayed unmatched. Written as DNA, the CDR3 is TGCAGTGCTAGTCCCGGGACTAGCGGGAGTACCGGGGAGCTGTTTTTT. Its translation is CSASPGTSGSTGELFF.